Listed below are T cell receptor beta chains from one sample, sequenced in a study of CD8 T cells in ankylosing spondylitis. Using its own MiXCR run on the 5' RACE reads, TCRdb lists one record per CDR3 protein. This sample has about 130,000 distinct CDR3 sequences, with around 9.3% found just once. The source material was blood, either unsorted or a sorted T cell fraction (not recorded which). The receptors stem from a male donor with ankylosing spondylitis or in good health (not recorded which). Both conserved end residues are part of each CDR3. D genes are given only for firm matches. Clone size, where shown, is once, few, many, or a class for clones that have expanded.

>NA|NA|TRBJ2-2|TRBV12-3/TRBV12-4
CASSLGQKTGELFF
TGTGCCAGCAGTTTAGGGCAGAAGACCGGGGAGCTGTTTTTT
>once|NA|TRBJ2-1|TRBV7-2
CASRGRSSYNEQFF
TGTGCCAGCCGGGGGAGGAGCTCCTACAATGAGCAGTTCTTC
>many|TRBD1|TRBJ2-1|TRBV29-1
CSVPGQGNNEQFF
TGCAGCGTCCCGGGACAGGGAAACAATGAGCAGTTCTTC
>NA|NA|TRBJ2-2|TRBV4-1
CASSPRLVNTGELFF
TGCGCCAGCAGCCCGAGACTAGTTAACACCGGGGAGCTGTTTTTT
>many|TRBD1|TRBJ1-5|TRBV5-1
CASSLGQGRQPQHF
TGCGCCAGCAGCTTGGGACAGGGAAGGCAGCCCCAGCATTTT
>many|NA|TRBJ2-7|TRBV12-3/TRBV12-4
CASRLANEQYF
TGTGCCAGCAGGCTAGCGAACGAGCAGTACTTC
>NA|TRBD1|TRBJ1-1|TRBV5-1
CASSPSRQGTEAFF
TGCGCCAGCAGCCCGTCTCGACAGGGTACTGAAGCTTTCTTT
>many|TRBD1|TRBJ2-7|TRBV6-1
CASSRDRWASYEQYF
TGTGCCAGCAGTCGGGACAGGTGGGCCTCCTACGAGCAGTACTTC
>many|TRBD1|TRBJ1-4|TRBV5-5
CASSPQTGGGEKLFF
TGTGCCAGCAGCCCGCAAACAGGGGGAGGTGAAAAACTGTTTTTT
>many|TRBD1|TRBJ2-7|TRBV20-1
CSASLILSVGTGQYEQYF
TGCAGTGCTAGTCTTATCTTGTCGGTTGGGACAGGGCAGTACGAGCAGTACTTC
>many|TRBD1|TRBJ2-5|TRBV5-1
CASSSSPGQVQETQYF
TGCGCCAGCAGCTCGTCACCGGGACAGGTACAAGAGACCCAGTACTTC
>many|NA|TRBJ2-5|TRBV18
CASSPGGLQETQYF
TGTGCCAGCTCACCAGGCGGACTACAAGAGACCCAGTACTTC
>NA|NA|TRBJ1-5|TRBV6-1
CASSEGRRHQPQHF
TGTGCCAGCAGTGAAGGCAGGCGGCATCAGCCCCAGCATTTT
>few|NA|TRBJ2-7|TRBV5-6
CASSLHRAARAYEQYF
TGTGCCAGCAGCTTGCACCGCGCCGCGCGAGCCTACGAGCAGTACTTC
>many|NA|TRBJ1-6|TRBV3-1
CASSLILGGSPLHF
TGTGCCAGCAGCCTTATCCTCGGAGGTTCACCCCTCCACTTT
>many|NA|TRBJ2-3|TRBV7-6
CASSSTGDTQYF
TGTGCCAGCAGCTCAACAGGAGATACGCAGTATTTT
>few|NA|TRBJ2-1|TRBV7-2
CASRHQQGPQFF
TGTGCCAGCAGGCATCAACAGGGCCCGCAGTTCTTC
>NA|TRBD1|TRBJ2-2|TRBV5-1
CASRIGTGITGELFF
TGCGCCAGCAGGATTGGGACAGGGATTACCGGGGAGCTGTTTTTT
>many|NA|TRBJ1-5|TRBV6-6
CATRRGAYSNQPQHF
TGTGCCACCCGTCGGGGCGCTTATAGCAATCAGCCCCAGCATTTT
>many|TRBD2|TRBJ2-2|TRBV5-1
CASSLEPSGNLAGELFF
TGCGCCAGCAGCTTGGAGCCTAGCGGGAATCTCGCCGGGGAGCTGTTTTTT
>few|TRBD1|TRBJ2-6|TRBV7-8
CASSFPVQGKAGANVLTF
TGTGCCAGCAGCTTTCCGGTACAGGGGAAGGCTGGGGCCAACGTCCTGACTTTC
>many|TRBD1|TRBJ1-1|TRBV5-1
CASSRTATDRVEAFF
TGCGCCAGCAGCAGGACGGCTACCGACAGGGTGGAAGCTTTCTTT
>NA|NA|TRBJ2-3|TRBV18
CASSPMASSDTQYF
TGTGCCAGCTCACCAATGGCCAGTTCGGATACGCAGTATTTT
>many|NA|TRBJ2-5|TRBV5-1
CASSFGVQETQYF
TGCGCCAGCAGCTTCGGAGTCCAAGAGACCCAGTACTTC
>many|NA|TRBJ2-1|TRBV7-2
CASSPQGGLYNEQFF
TGTGCCAGCAGCCCCCAGGGGGGACTCTACAATGAGCAGTTCTTC
>many|TRBD1|TRBJ2-7|TRBV5-1
CASSKGAGNYEQYF
TGCGCCAGCAGCAAGGGGGCAGGGAACTACGAGCAGTACTTC
>many|TRBD1|TRBJ1-5|TRBV12-3/TRBV12-4
CASSLGQDGQPQHF
TGTGCCAGCAGCCTGGGACAGGACGGGCAGCCCCAGCATTTT